This T cell receptor beta chain was identified in a study of blood T cell repertoires in COVID-19. Overall study context: Samples taken during acute and convalescent COVID-19 were collected in the United States, Italy and Spain. T cells, B-cell-depleted T cells, or PBMCs provided the cDNA or gDNA that served as material.

CDR1 is KGHSH and CDR2 is LQKENI in the germline V gene. CDR3 length: 17 residues. V was pared by 2 bases and J by 1 base, with 15 bases between. As processed by the authors: Estimates of nucleated cell counts were drawn from the amplification of reference gene primers. Produced via immunoSEQ multiplex PCR; TCRdb's table is partial and in-frame only. V and J calls and clone size are as listed in that table; D and trimming were resolved from the DNA. Of around 65,000 clones listed, roughly 88% were seen once; the top ten hold 1.6%. Sequenced sample: peripheral blood. This sequence was found in a human donor in a cohort sampled during active COVID-19. The chain employs TRBV18 and TRBJ1-3; TRBD1 is a possible D gene (5 bases). This CDR3 is CASSPGMGRASGNTIYF. The CDR3 DNA reads as TGTGCCAGCTCACCAGGGATGGGCAGGGCTTCTGGAAACACCATATATTTT.